This T cell receptor (beta chain) stems from a study of T cells expressing NK-cell markers. Following a re-call of the 5' RACE reads, TCRdb has one entry per CDR3 protein and lacks DNA. The sample totals a few hundred thousand distinct CDR3 sequences; its top ten clones hold roughly 1.4%. Study results and limitations: No clear determination of HCMV specificity was made for expanded NKG2C+ T cell clones.

In regard to this clonotype: Its cognate antigen is unknown.

The germline V gene has CDR1 GTSNPN and CDR2 SVGIG (reference sequence). CDR3 length: 11 amino acids. This chain connects TRBV30 to TRBJ2-3; without DNA, the TCRdb call of TRBD2 cannot be checked. The sample comprised blood T cells: a sorted CD56 or NKG2C T cell subset, CD4+ or CD8+ T cells, or bulk PBMC T cells (not recorded which). This TCR was sampled from a woman aged 50 to 65 in good health. Here the CDR3 reads CAWARDYTQYF.